These 11 T cell receptor beta chains originate from one sample sequenced in a study of tumour-infiltrating T cells in Burkitt lymphoma. Profiled with immunoSEQ multiplex PCR; TCRdb holds only in-frame clones, not every one. The sample lists 11,000 to 15,000 clones; approximately 30% were seen once. Sample: tumor tissue. The receptors were gathered from a human donor with diffuse large B-cell lymphoma.

This clone was seen only a few times. The CDR3 DNA follows: TGCAGCGTGGGGGGCGGGAGAGGTTCCTACAATGAGCAGTTCTTC. This encodes CSVGGGRGSYNEQFF. The V gene is TRBV29-1, the J gene TRBJ2-1; D perhaps matches TRBD2 (7 bases). V was shortened by 6 bases and J by 1 base, with 16 bases between the two germline ends. Germline V lookup: CDR1 SQVTM, CDR2 ANQGSEA. The CDR3 covers 15 residues.

This rearrangement joins TRBV28 to TRBJ1-5, with 11 bases identical to TRBD1. With V trimmed by 6 bases and J by 4 bases, 17 bases remained unmatched. Germline V gene sequence: CDR1 MDHEN, CDR2 SYDVKM. The CDR3 is made up of 19 amino acids. CDR3 protein: CASRKEVWTGGLGNQPQHF. The CDR3 nucleotides are TGTGCCAGCAGAAAGGAGGTTTGGACAGGGGGCTTAGGGAATCAGCCCCAGCATTTT.

Only a few counts were recorded for this clone. The chain employs TRBV7-8 and TRBJ2-5; 7 nucleotides agree with TRBD1. The CDR3 spans 13 residues. Germline lookup yields CDR1 SGHVS and CDR2 FQNEAQ. Germline trimming cut 5 bases from V and 5 bases from J; bases unmatched to any gene: 5. The CDR3 reads CASSVNRGETQYF. The CDR3 bases are TGTGCCAGCAGCGTCAACAGGGGTGAGACCCAGTACTTC. Full variable domain (rest looked up from reference TRBV7-8 and TRBJ2-5): GAGVSQSPRYKVAKRGQDVALRCDPISGHVSLFWYQQALGQGPEFLTYFQNEAQLDKSGLPSDRFFAERPEGSVSTLKIQRTQQEDSAVYLCASSVNRGETQYFGPGTRLLVL.

A few counts support this clone. This chain uses TRBV27 with TRBJ2-7, with 10 bases matching TRBD2. The CDR3 totals 15 residues. Losses at the gene ends were 3 bases for V and 5 bases for J; bases not matched to a gene: 7. Germline CDR1 MNHEY, CDR2 SMNVEV (reference sequence). Written as DNA, the CDR3 is TGTGCCAGCAGTTTGGTAGGACTAGCGGTCCACGAGCAGTACTTC. Protein sequence: CASSLVGLAVHEQYF.

The V call is TRBV6-5, the J call TRBJ2-1, with D perhaps TRBD2 (5 bases). Trimming shortened V by 7 bases and J by 0 bases, and 13 bases separated the two germline ends. The CDR3 is made up of 15 amino acids. Germline V gives CDR1 MNHEY, CDR2 SVGAGI. The CDR3: CASKLEASSYNEQFF. The CDR3 nucleotides read TGTGCCAGCAAATTGGAGGCTAGCTCCTACAATGAGCAGTTCTTC.

The chain uses TRBV5-5 and TRBJ2-2; D is possibly TRBD2 (6 bases). The CDR3 extends over 16 amino acids. Germline V gene lookup returns CDR1 SGHKS and CDR2 YYEKEE (reference sequence). Trimming removed 4 bases at V and 1 base at J, with 14 bases between. Here the CDR3 reads CASSQSGGLNTGELFF. Written as DNA, the CDR3 is TGTGCCAGCAGCCAAAGTGGAGGGTTGAACACCGGGGAGCTGTTTTTT. Full variable domain (rest looked up from reference TRBV5-5 and TRBJ2-2): DAGVTQSPTHLIKTRGQQVTLRCSPISGHKSVSWYQQVLGQGPQFIFQYYEKEERGRGNFPDRFSARQFPNYSSELNVNALLLGDSALYLCASSQSGGLNTGELFFGEGSRLTVL.

The chain carries TRBV10-3 and TRBJ2-2; 9 bases fit TRBD1. The trim removed 2 bases at V and 7 bases at J, leaving 5 bases unmatched. The CDR3 contains 15 residues. CDR1 is ENHRY and CDR2 is SYGVKD in the germline V gene. The CDR3 DNA follows: TGTGCCATCAGTGAGGGGACAGGGTCTGGCGGGGAGCTGTTTTTT. Amino acids: CAISEGTGSGGELFF.

This clone is termed medium-sized (0.01 to 0.1%). The chain recombines TRBV14 with TRBJ2-7; 10 bases match TRBD1. Trimming removed 2 bases from V and 0 bases from J; junction bases left unmatched: 16. This CDR3 is built from 20 residues. The V gene's germline CDR1 is SGHDN and CDR2 FVKESK. For the CDR3, the DNA is TGTGCCAGCAGCCAATCCGGCGGGGACAGGGGTCCGGGTAGCTCCTACGAGCAGTACTTC. Translating gives CASSQSGGDRGPGSSYEQYF.

There are a few counts of this clone. The rearrangement uses TRBV28 and TRBJ2-3, with D possibly being TRBD2 (5 bases). With 5 bases removed from V and 5 bases from J, the gap between germline ends came to 8 bases. Germline V gives CDR1 MDHEN, CDR2 SYDVKM. The CDR3 runs 12 residues. The CDR3, as DNA: TGTGCCAGCAGTGCCCGGGGAGATACGCAGTATTTT. It yields the protein CASSARGDTQYF.

The chain is built from TRBV15 and TRBJ2-1; a possible D gene is TRBD2 (6 bases). The V gene lost 1 base and the J gene lost 4 bases, with 14 bases spanning the gap. This CDR3 has 16 amino acids. Germline CDR1 is LNHNV and CDR2 is YYDKDF (reference sequence). CDR3 in amino acids: CATSRATGTQYNEQFF. CDR3 coding DNA: TGTGCCACCAGCAGAGCTACCGGGACTCAATACAATGAGCAGTTCTTC.

V is TRBV6-6 and J is TRBJ1-3; D is uncertain. This CDR3 region has 15 residues. Per the germline V gene, CDR1 is MNHNY and CDR2 is SVGAGI (reference sequence). Trimming shortened V by 0 bases and J by 4 bases, and 10 bases separated the two germline ends. The CDR3 DNA reads TGTGCCAGCAGTTACTCATCGCACCAGGGAAACACCATATATTTT. This translates into CASSYSSHQGNTIYF.